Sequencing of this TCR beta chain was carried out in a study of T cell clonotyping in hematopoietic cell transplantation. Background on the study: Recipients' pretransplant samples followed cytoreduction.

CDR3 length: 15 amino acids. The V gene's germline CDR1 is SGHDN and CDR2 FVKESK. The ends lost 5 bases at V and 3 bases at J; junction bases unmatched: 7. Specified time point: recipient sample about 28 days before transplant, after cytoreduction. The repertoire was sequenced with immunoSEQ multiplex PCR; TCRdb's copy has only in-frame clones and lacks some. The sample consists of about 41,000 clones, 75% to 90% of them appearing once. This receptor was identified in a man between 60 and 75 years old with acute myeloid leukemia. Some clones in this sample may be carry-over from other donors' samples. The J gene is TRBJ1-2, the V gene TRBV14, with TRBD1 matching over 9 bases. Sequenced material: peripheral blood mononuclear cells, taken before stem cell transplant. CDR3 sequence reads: CASSKARTGDYGYTF. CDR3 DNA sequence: TGTGCCAGCAGCAAGGCCCGGACAGGGGACTATGGCTACACCTTC.